This TCR beta chain was recorded in a study of cytomegalovirus exposure and HLA in healthy donors. Primers: 60 Vbeta forward and 13 Jbeta reverse. The protocol was immunoSEQ multiplex PCR, while the TCRdb copy is restricted to in-frame clones and leaves out a portion. The data contain about 130,000 clones, approximately 85% of them seen just once; the ten biggest clones take up around 1.7%. The sequenced sample consisted of PBMCs. This TCR derives from a boy aged 5 to 17 in good health and CMV-seronegative.

In DNA form, the CDR3 reads TGTGCCAGCAGCTGGCGACAGGGGGGTGGCTACACCTTC. Its translation: CASSWRQGGGYTF. This chain links TRBV7-3 with TRBJ1-2, with 9 bases fitting TRBD1. Germline CDR1 and CDR2: SGHTA and FQGTGA. This CDR3 comprises 13 residues. The trim removed 4 bases at V and 7 bases at J, leaving 4 bases unmatched.